This TCR beta chain comes out of a study of patients and donors after allogeneic stem cell transplantation. TCRdb reanalysed the RT-PCR reads using MiXCR and keeps one entry per CDR3 protein. The sample records about 960,000 distinct CDR3 sequences, about a sixth being singletons. Ten or more counts support this clonotype. Trimming took off 5 bases at V and 4 bases at J, with 20 bases between the two ends. The CDR3 loop spans 16 amino acids. The chain employs TRBV12-3 or TRBV12-4 and TRBJ2-5; a possible D gene is TRBD1 (6 bases). Sequenced input: blood, either unsorted or a sorted T cell fraction (not recorded which). The origin of this receptor is a human donor who was either an allogeneic HSCT recipient or a stem cell or donor lymphocyte infusion donor (not recorded which). It is not recorded whose cells these are; they may come from a transplant donor. This CDR3 reads CASSHGEQGRGETQYF. In DNA, the CDR3 is TGTGCCAGCAGTCACGGGGAACAGGGTCGGGGAGAGACCCAGTACTTC.